The clone carrying this T cell receptor (beta chain) was found a few times. These data belong to a study of blood T cells in healthy people across ages. Alongside a J-beta primer mix, a sample-barcoded 5' primer served in a second PCR lasting about 7 to 12 cycles. One entry per CDR3 protein results from TCRdb running MiXCR on the 5' RACE reads. This sample carries about a million distinct CDR3 sequences, approximately 38% of them seen once, and the ten largest clones take around 13%. This CDR3 has 14 amino acids. The V and J ends lost 2 bases and 7 bases respectively, with 15 bases between them. Per the germline V gene, CDR1 is SGHRS and CDR2 is YFSETQ.

Material for sequencing was blood. The sequence was obtained from a man younger than 30 in good health. J is TRBJ1-1 and V is TRBV5-1; no clear D. This chain's CDR3 is CASSLGPTTGEAFF. The CDR3 DNA sequence: TGCGCCAGCAGCTTAGGCCCTACCACTGGTGAAGCTTTCTTT.